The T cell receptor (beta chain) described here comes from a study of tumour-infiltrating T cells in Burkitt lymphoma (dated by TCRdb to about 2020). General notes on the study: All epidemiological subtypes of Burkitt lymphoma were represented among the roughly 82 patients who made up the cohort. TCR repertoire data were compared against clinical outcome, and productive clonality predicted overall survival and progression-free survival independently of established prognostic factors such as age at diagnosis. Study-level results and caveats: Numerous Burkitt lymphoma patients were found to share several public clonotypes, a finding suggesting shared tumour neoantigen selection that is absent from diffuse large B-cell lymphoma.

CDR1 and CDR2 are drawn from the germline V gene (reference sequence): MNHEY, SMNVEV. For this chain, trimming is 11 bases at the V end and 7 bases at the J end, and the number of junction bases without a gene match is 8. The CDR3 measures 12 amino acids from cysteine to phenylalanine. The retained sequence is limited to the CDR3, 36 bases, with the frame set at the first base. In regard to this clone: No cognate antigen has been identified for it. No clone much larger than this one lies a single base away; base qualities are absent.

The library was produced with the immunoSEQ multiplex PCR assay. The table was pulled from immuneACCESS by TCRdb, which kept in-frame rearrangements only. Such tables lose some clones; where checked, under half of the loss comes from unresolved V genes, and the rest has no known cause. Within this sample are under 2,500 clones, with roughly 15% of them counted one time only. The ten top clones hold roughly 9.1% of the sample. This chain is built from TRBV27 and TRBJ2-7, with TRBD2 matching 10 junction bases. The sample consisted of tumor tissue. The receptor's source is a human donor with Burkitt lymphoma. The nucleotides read TGTGCCGCAAGCGGGAGGGCGGGGGAGCAGTACTTC. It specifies CAASGRAGEQYF.